The 21 T cell receptor beta chains below all came from one sample that was sequenced in a study of blood T cell repertoires in COVID-19. Sequencing used immunoSEQ multiplex PCR; TCRdb keeps in-frame clones, though not all of them. The table includes 170,000 or so clones, roughly 84% detected once. Sequenced input: peripheral blood. The receptors come from a young man with active or convalescent COVID-19.

V usage is TRBV6-2 or TRBV6-3 and J usage is TRBJ2-3; TRBD2 aligns across 7 bases. Germline V gene sequence: CDR1 MNHEY, CDR2 SVGEGT. The junction had 4 bases not matched to a gene; V was cut back by 0 bases and J by 1 base. The CDR3 has 16 residues. CDR3 coding DNA: TGTGCCAGCAGTTACTCTAGCGGGTACCGCACAGATACGCAGTATTTT. Translating gives CASSYSSGYRTDTQYF.

The J gene is TRBJ2-3, the V gene TRBV23-1; possibly TRBD2 for D (6 bases). TRBV23-1 is flagged as an ORF with uncertain function. This CDR3 region has 15 residues. V was clipped by 0 bases and J by 2 bases, with 9 bases between them. CDR3: CASSQSGRITDTQYF. Written as DNA, the CDR3 is TGCGCCAGCAGTCAATCGGGGAGGATCACAGATACGCAGTATTTT.

The V call is TRBV6-9, the J call TRBJ1-5; D may be TRBD1 (6 bases). The germline V and J ends were trimmed by 10 bases and 3 bases, with 16 bases remaining between them. Germline values: CDR1 MNHGY, CDR2 SVAAGI. The CDR3 is 14 residues long. The CDR3 is CANPAGAYNQPQHF. The CDR3 nucleotides are TGTGCCAACCCAGCAGGGGCTTACAATCAGCCCCAGCATTTT.

The chain has TRBV7-3 and TRBJ2-1; 11 bases are shared with TRBD2. Trimming cost V 5 bases and J 10 bases; bases outside gene matches: 7. This CDR3 spans 14 amino acids. Germline CDR1 reads SGHTA; CDR2 reads FQGTGA. Here the CDR3 DNA reads TGTGCCAGCAGCCGGACTAGCGGGCCAAAGGAGCAGTTCTTC. Amino acids: CASSRTSGPKEQFF.

This clone was recorded a few times. This chain uses TRBV18 with TRBJ1-2; maybe TRBD1 (6 bases). The germline V and J ends were trimmed by 6 bases and 3 bases, with 17 bases remaining between them. This CDR3 is built from 15 residues. Germline loops: CDR1 KGHSH, CDR2 LQKENI. The CDR3, as DNA: TGTGCCAGCTCCCTCGGGACCGAGGGGGACTATGGCTACACCTTC. It yields the protein CASSLGTEGDYGYTF.

This chain connects TRBV6-1 to TRBJ2-1; 11 bases align to TRBD2. V shed 4 bases and J 4 bases; nucleotides not matched to a gene: 6. CDR3 length: 16 residues. CDR1 and CDR2 (germline): MNHNS, SASEGT. In nucleotides, the CDR3 is TGTGCCAGCAGTGGATCTAGCGGGGGGCCTTACAATGAGCAGTTCTTC. Translation: CASSGSSGGPYNEQFF.

This chain connects TRBV5-6 to TRBJ2-5, with 9 bases fitting TRBD2. Per germline, CDR1 SGHDT and CDR2 YYEEEE. This CDR3 has 16 amino acids. With V trimmed by 1 base and J by 5 bases, 9 bases remained unmatched. CDR3: CASSLSVAGARETQYF. The CDR3 DNA is TGTGCCAGCAGCTTGAGTGTAGCGGGAGCGAGGGAGACCCAGTACTTC.

The chain uses TRBV24-1 and TRBJ2-1; 7 bases fit TRBD1. J was trimmed by 2 bases and V by 3 bases; bases with no gene match: 3. The CDR3 covers 15 residues. CDR1 is KGHDR and CDR2 is SFDVKD in the germline V gene. Here the CDR3 reads CATSDPGQAYNEQFF. The CDR3 coding sequence is TGTGCCACCAGTGATCCTGGACAGGCCTACAATGAGCAGTTCTTC.

The rearrangement uses TRBV6-4 and TRBJ1-5; TRBD1 agrees at 8 bases. From germline, CDR1 is MRHNA and CDR2 SNTAGT. The CDR3 loop spans 12 amino acids. The CDR3 here is CASTGVNQPQHF. The CDR3 region has the DNA TGTGCTTCGACAGGGGTAAATCAGCCCCAGCATTTT.

The chain links TRBV7-8 to TRBJ1-6, with D tentatively TRBD1 (6 bases). The CDR3 sequence is 17 residues long. V lost 5 bases, J lost 4 bases, and 18 bases lay in between. CDR1 and CDR2 from the germline V gene are SGHVS and FQNEAQ. CDR3 region: CASSLTSGASYNSPLHF. The CDR3 DNA reads TGTGCCAGCAGCCTTACATCAGGGGCTAGTTATAATTCACCCCTCCACTTT.

The V gene is TRBV5-1, the J gene TRBJ1-1; D is unclear. Between the trimmed V and J ends, which lost 9 bases and 3 bases, there was a span of 15 bases. CDR3 length: 13 residues. Germline CDR1 SGHRS, CDR2 YFSETQ. The CDR3 spells CATRTQADTEAFF. For the CDR3, the DNA is TGCGCCACCCGGACTCAGGCCGACACTGAAGCTTTCTTT.

This chain joins TRBV9 and TRBJ2-1, with D possibly matching TRBD2 (6 bases). Germline values: CDR1 SGDLS, CDR2 YYNGEE. The CDR3 loop spans 12 amino acids. V was trimmed by 4 bases and J by 10 bases, leaving 12 bases between them. The CDR3 nucleotides read TGTGCCAGCAGCACGGGAGTGGGCGAGCAGTTCTTC. This translates into CASSTGVGEQFF.

The CDR3 bases are TGTGCCAGCAGTCGGACAGGAGAGAACAATGAGCAGTTCTTC. This sequence encodes CASSRTGENNEQFF. This sequence joins TRBV9 and TRBJ2-1; 7 bases match TRBD1. V was clipped by 5 bases and J by 5 bases; unmatched bases: 7. This CDR3 spans 14 amino acids. In germline, CDR1 is SGDLS, CDR2 YYNGEE.

This sequence joins TRBV10-3 and TRBJ2-3, with 14 bases matching TRBD2. The germline V gene has CDR1 ENHRY and CDR2 SYGVKD. V lost 2 bases to trimming and J lost 0 bases; unmatched junction nucleotides: 13. This CDR3 spans 21 amino acids. The CDR3 DNA reads TGTGCCATCAGTGAGCCGCCGGGACTAGCGGGAGCTCCCACTAGCACAGATACGCAGTATTTT. As protein: CAISEPPGLAGAPTSTDTQYF.

This chain uses TRBV27 with TRBJ2-5; possible D gene TRBD1, 6 bases. This CDR3 is built from 13 residues. V shed 5 bases and J shed 4 bases, with 11 bases lying between them. Germline loops: CDR1 MNHEY, CDR2 SMNVEV (reference sequence). CDR3 sequence: CASSLQGGETQYF. The CDR3 DNA sequence: TGTGCCAGCAGTCTACAGGGTGGAGAGACCCAGTACTTC.

The gene calls are TRBV5-8 and TRBJ1-5; 7 bases map to TRBD1. Germline V gives CDR1 SGHTS, CDR2 YDEGEE. J was trimmed by 4 bases and V by 0 bases; bases with no gene match: 7. There are 16 residues in the CDR3. The CDR3 nucleotides are TGTGCCAGCAGCTTGGAAGGCAGGGGGTCAAATCAGCCCCAGCATTTT. It translates to CASSLEGRGSNQPQHF.

The V gene is TRBV5-8, the J gene TRBJ2-1, with D maybe TRBD1 (6 bases). Deletions cut 4 bases from V and 4 bases from J, with 12 bases between. This CDR3 spans 14 amino acids. Germline CDR1 SGHTS, CDR2 YDEGEE. CDR3 bases: TGTGCCAGCAGCGGAGGACAGACTTACAATGAGCAGTTCTTC. Its protein is CASSGGQTYNEQFF.

The CDR3 DNA follows: TGTGCCAGCAGTTATGACAGGGACACTGAAGCTTTCTTT. It specifies CASSYDRDTEAFF. The chain recombines TRBV6-5 with TRBJ1-1; TRBD1 aligns across 7 bases. Germline V gene sequence: CDR1 MNHEY, CDR2 SVGAGI. J lost 3 bases, V lost 3 bases, and 1 base had no gene match. CDR3 length: 13 residues.

The chain uses TRBV24-1 and TRBJ1-5; no clear D. Trimming took 3 bases from V and 16 from J, leaving 15 bases between them. Germline loops: CDR1 KGHDR, CDR2 SFDVKD. The CDR3 is made up of 12 amino acids. The CDR3 DNA reads TGTGCCACCAGTGATCCCGGGATCCCCCTTCATTTT. Translated: CATSDPGIPLHF.

This chain uses TRBV27 with TRBJ2-7; tentatively, D is TRBD2 (5 bases). Per germline, CDR1 MNHEY and CDR2 SMNVEV (reference sequence). The CDR3 sequence is 17 residues long. Trimming cost V 3 bases and J 0 bases, with 18 bases left between them. The CDR3 protein is CASSLQAPDFSSYEQYF. The CDR3 DNA is TGTGCCAGCAGTTTGCAGGCTCCGGACTTCTCCTCCTACGAGCAGTACTTC.

This clone was recorded a few times. The chain has TRBV5-1 and TRBJ1-4; D uncertain. The CDR3 contains 16 residues. Germline V lookup: CDR1 SGHRS, CDR2 YFSETQ. The V and J ends lost 0 bases and 5 bases respectively, with 14 bases between them. The CDR3 here is CASSLATGRKNEKLFF. The CDR3 DNA reads TGCGCCAGCAGCTTGGCCACGGGAAGGAAGAATGAAAAACTGTTTTTT.